This T cell receptor beta chain was captured in a study of graft-versus-host responses after intestinal transplantation. About the research overall: Grafts that recipients had were multivisceral, liver-intestinal, or isolated intestinal transplants. Every recipient had anti-thymocyte globulin induction and 2 to 4 years of tacrolimus plus steroids. Whole-study results and caveats: Early post-transplant falls in HvG clones accompanied the peak levels of circulating GvH clones. Patients who carried graft-donor T cell macrochimerism also had high graft-versus-host to host-versus-graft clonal ratios in their allografts.

A remark on this clone: What it binds is not known.

This CDR3 contains 17 residues. Germline V gene data show CDR1 as SEHNR and CDR2 as FQNEAQ (reference sequence). Trimming removed 5 bases at V and 0 bases at J, with 19 bases between. Profiling relied on immunoSEQ multiplex PCR, and the TCRdb table lists in-frame clones only, not all of them. The repertoire holds around 64,000 clones, 90% to 95% seen once, with about 0.4% in the top ten. The chain is built from TRBV7-9 and TRBJ1-1; D is perhaps TRBD1 (6 bases). The specimen comprised unstimulated CD4+ T cells sorted from spleen or lymph node cells, sampled before transplant. The clonotype originates from a human donor who was the organ donor for an intestinal transplant. CDR3 in DNA: TGTGCCAGCAGCCTTGGGGGGGCGTCCTTGATGAACACTGAAGCTTTCTTT. Its protein is CASSLGGASLMNTEAFF.